This T cell receptor (beta chain) was identified during a study of CD8+ T cells in alopecia areata. Study context: In an open-label trial, patients got 5 to 10 mg tofacitinib twice daily. The duration of tofacitinib was 6 to 18 months, with 6 months off drug afterward.

Study-wide results and caveats: Scalp samples also yield sequences from resident alphabeta T cells of normal skin.

cDNA serving as the sequencing template came from extracted, reverse transcribed RNA. The data were produced by immunoSEQ multiplex PCR, yet TCRdb's version contains in-frame clones alone and is incomplete. The sample lists under 70,000 clones, approximately 96% occurring once. Germline V gives CDR1 SGHDN, CDR2 FVKESK. This CDR3 contains 17 residues. Trimming removed 4 bases at V and 0 bases at J, with 19 bases between. About this clone: Its antigen is unidentified.

This TCR was sampled from a human donor with alopecia areata. The sequenced sample was CD8+ T cells sorted from blood, obtained at week 0. The chain joins TRBV14 to TRBJ2-7; either TRBD1 or TRBD2 may supply D (5 bases each). The CDR3 is CASSRQGGDRLSYEQYF. The CDR3 region has the DNA TGTGCCAGCAGCCGCCAAGGAGGCGACAGACTCTCCTACGAGCAGTACTTC.